This entry lists 13 T cell receptor beta chains sequenced from one sample in a study of shared clonotypes between healthy human individuals. Clones were sequenced by immunoSEQ multiplex PCR, and TCRdb holds only the in-frame ones, with some missing. The sample has roughly 2 million clones; about 95% are singletons. Naive CD8 cells, CD45RO-negative and positively selected for CCR7, excluded terminally differentiated effector memory CD45RA+ cells. The sequenced material came from naive CD8+ T cells sorted from blood. The receptors stem from a man younger than 35 in good health.

The CDR3 is CASSLQEINTGELFF. The CDR3 nucleotides are TGTGCCAGCAGCTTACAGGAGATAAACACCGGGGAGCTGTTTTTT. This chain uses TRBV7-6 with TRBJ2-2; D gene uncertain. Germline CDR1 and CDR2: SGHVS and FNYEAQ. CDR3 size: 15 residues. The V end was cut by 2 bases, the J end by 2 bases, with 9 bases between.

Only one count was recorded for this clone. V gene TRBV13 combines with J gene TRBJ2-7, with a possible D match to TRBD1 (5 bases). CDR1 is PRHDT and CDR2 is FYEKMQ in the germline V gene (reference sequence). The CDR3 runs 14 residues. V gave up 5 bases and J gave up 4 bases, with 15 bases separating them. The CDR3 spells CASSNGPQGYEQYF. The CDR3 DNA reads TGTGCCAGCAGCAACGGGCCCCAGGGATACGAGCAGTACTTC.

Worth noting for this clone: The identical CDR3 is also encoded by other nucleotide sequences in the sample. The V and J genes are TRBV10-1 and TRBJ2-3, with 10 bases aligning to TRBD2. V gave up 6 bases and J gave up 1 base; unmatched junction bases: 4. The germline gives CDR1 WNHNN, CDR2 SYGVQD (reference sequence). The CDR3 consists of 15 residues. The CDR3 loop is CASSEGTSGTDTQYF. CDR3 DNA: TGCGCCAGCAGCGAAGGGACTAGCGGCACAGATACGCAGTATTTT.

The gene calls are TRBV6-5 and TRBJ2-7; D gene uncertain. This CDR3 comprises 13 residues. V dropped 6 bases and J dropped 6 bases, with 15 bases sitting between them. Germline loops: CDR1 MNHEY, CDR2 SVGAGI. The CDR3 region is CASSLRRDGEQYF. The DNA of the CDR3 is TGTGCCAGCAGCCTACGCCGCGACGGCGAGCAGTACTTC.

This chain links TRBV19 with TRBJ2-7; 12 nucleotides align to TRBD2. CDR1 is LNHDA and CDR2 is SQIVND in the germline V gene (reference sequence). The CDR3 extends over 17 amino acids. Trimming took 3 bases from V and 3 from J; bases not matched to a gene: 9. This chain's CDR3 is CASSIVLAGGEFYEQYF. The CDR3 DNA sequence: TGTGCCAGTAGTATCGTTCTAGCGGGAGGGGAATTCTACGAGCAGTACTTC.

The CDR3 here is CASSATDTANYGYTF. The CDR3 DNA is TGTGCCAGCAGCGCCACAGATACAGCTAACTATGGCTACACCTTC. The V call is TRBV9, the J call TRBJ1-2; D unclear. Germline assignment: CDR1 SGDLS and CDR2 YYNGEE. V gave up 3 bases and J gave up 0 bases, with 12 bases separating them. This CDR3 region has 15 residues.

A remark on this clone: The sample contains more than one DNA sequence encoding this CDR3. This sequence joins TRBV29-1 and TRBJ2-1; possible D gene TRBD2, 6 bases. The CDR3 contains 14 residues. The germline V gene encodes CDR1 SQVTM and CDR2 ANQGSEA. The ends were cut back, 4 bases at V and 1 base at J, with 11 bases in the middle. This chain's CDR3 is CSVVAGLSYNEQFF. The CDR3 nucleotides read TGCAGCGTTGTCGCGGGATTATCCTACAATGAGCAGTTCTTC.

This chain links TRBV14 with TRBJ2-7; D assignment may be TRBD1 or TRBD2 (5 bases each). CDR3 size: 15 residues. V was cut by 0 bases and J by 1 base, with 10 bases left in between. The germline CDR1 and CDR2 sequences are SGHDN and FVKESK. DNA for the CDR3: TGTGCCAGCAGCCAAGATTCGGGACCATCCTACGAGCAGTACTTC. Its protein product is CASSQDSGPSYEQYF.

The chain combines TRBV19 with TRBJ2-2; tentative D call: TRBD2 (6 bases). CDR1 is LNHDA, CDR2 SQIVND, per germline (reference sequence). CDR3 length: 14 amino acids. The germline V and J ends were trimmed by 4 bases and 10 bases, with 16 bases remaining between them. This CDR3 reads CASSNLAGGLELFF. CDR3 DNA sequence: TGTGCCAGTAGTAATTTAGCTGGGGGGTTGGAGCTGTTTTTT.

The chain couples TRBV10-2 to TRBJ1-2; 8 bases are shared with TRBD1. The germline CDR1 and CDR2 sequences are WSHSY and SAAADI. The trim removed 6 bases at V and 10 bases at J, leaving 10 bases unmatched. The CDR3 runs to 13 residues. CDR3 coding DNA: TGCGCCAGCAGGGACAGGGAGAGGATGTTCTACACCTTC. Residues: CASRDRERMFYTF.

As DNA, the CDR3 is TGTGCCAGCTCATGGTTCGGCCGGACAGCTCGAAATAGCAATCAGCCCCAGCATTTT. Its translation is CASSWFGRTARNSNQPQHF. J is TRBJ1-5 and V is TRBV18, with TRBD1 as a possible D gene (6 bases). Germline V gene lookup returns CDR1 KGHSH and CDR2 LQKENI. V lost 5 bases and J 0 bases, leaving 23 bases between the germline ends. This CDR3 is built from 19 residues.

The chain couples TRBV11-2 to TRBJ2-5; 9 bases line up with TRBD2. Germline V lookup: CDR1 SGHAT, CDR2 FQNNGV. V gave up 1 base and J gave up 5 bases; unmatched junction bases: 5. The CDR3 contains 15 residues. In nucleotides, the CDR3 is TGTGCCAGCAGCTTAGGAGGGGGACTAGCCGAGACCCAGTACTTC. This encodes CASSLGGGLAETQYF.

V gene TRBV2 combines with J gene TRBJ1-4; unclear D gene. This CDR3 has 15 residues. CDR1 is SNHLY, CDR2 FYNNEI, per germline. The germline V and J ends were trimmed by 1 base and 2 bases, with 8 bases remaining between them. In nucleotides, the CDR3 is TGTGCCAGCAGTGAAGAGTATCGGACTAATGAAAAACTGTTTTTT. This sequence encodes CASSEEYRTNEKLFF.